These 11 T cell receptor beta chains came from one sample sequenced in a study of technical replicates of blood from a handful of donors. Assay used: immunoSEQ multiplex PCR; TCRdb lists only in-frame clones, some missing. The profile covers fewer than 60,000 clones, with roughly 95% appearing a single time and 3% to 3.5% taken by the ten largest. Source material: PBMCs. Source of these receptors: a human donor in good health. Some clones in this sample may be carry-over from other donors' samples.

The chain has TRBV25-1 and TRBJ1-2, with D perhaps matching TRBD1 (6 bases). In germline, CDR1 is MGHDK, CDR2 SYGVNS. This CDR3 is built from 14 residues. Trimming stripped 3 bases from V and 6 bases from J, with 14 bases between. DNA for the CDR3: TGTGCCAGCAGTGAGTTAGGGGGGGCGGATGGCTACACCTTC. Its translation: CASSELGGADGYTF.

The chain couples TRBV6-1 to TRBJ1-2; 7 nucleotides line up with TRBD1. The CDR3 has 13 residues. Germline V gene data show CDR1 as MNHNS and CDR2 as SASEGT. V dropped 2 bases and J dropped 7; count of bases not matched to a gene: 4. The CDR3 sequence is CASSETGVGGYTF. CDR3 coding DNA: TGTGCCAGCAGTGAAACAGGGGTGGGTGGCTACACCTTC.

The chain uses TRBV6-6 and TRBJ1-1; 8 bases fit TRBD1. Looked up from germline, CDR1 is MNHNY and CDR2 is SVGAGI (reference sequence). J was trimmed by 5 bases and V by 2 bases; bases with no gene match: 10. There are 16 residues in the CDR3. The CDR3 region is CASSYMAGGPGTEAFF. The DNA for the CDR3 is TGTGCCAGCAGTTACATGGCAGGGGGCCCGGGAACTGAAGCTTTCTTT.

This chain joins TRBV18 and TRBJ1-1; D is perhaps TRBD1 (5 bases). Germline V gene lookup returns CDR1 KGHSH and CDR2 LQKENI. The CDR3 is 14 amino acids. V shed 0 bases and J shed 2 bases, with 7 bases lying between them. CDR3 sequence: CASSPPTVNTEAFF. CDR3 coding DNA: TGTGCCAGCTCACCACCGACAGTTAACACTGAAGCTTTCTTT.

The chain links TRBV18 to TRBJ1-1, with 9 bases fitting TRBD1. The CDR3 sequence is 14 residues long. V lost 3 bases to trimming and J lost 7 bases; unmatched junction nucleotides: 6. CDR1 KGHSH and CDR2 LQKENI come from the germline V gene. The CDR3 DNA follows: TGTGCCAGCTCACCCCCGGGACAGGGAATTGAAGCTTTCTTT. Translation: CASSPPGQGIEAFF.

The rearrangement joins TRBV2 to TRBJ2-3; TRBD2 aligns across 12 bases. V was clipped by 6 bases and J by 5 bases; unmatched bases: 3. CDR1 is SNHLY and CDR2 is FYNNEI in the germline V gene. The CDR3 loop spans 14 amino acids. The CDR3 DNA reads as TGTGCCAGCAGACTAGCGGGAGGCAGAGATACGCAGTATTTT. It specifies CASRLAGGRDTQYF.

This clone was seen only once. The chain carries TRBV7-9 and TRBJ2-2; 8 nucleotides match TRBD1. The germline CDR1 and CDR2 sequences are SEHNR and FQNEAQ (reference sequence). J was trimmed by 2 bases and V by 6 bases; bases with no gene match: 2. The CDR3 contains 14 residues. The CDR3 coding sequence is TGTGCCAGCAGGGCAGGGGGCAACACCGGGGAGCTGTTTTTT. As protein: CASRAGGNTGELFF.

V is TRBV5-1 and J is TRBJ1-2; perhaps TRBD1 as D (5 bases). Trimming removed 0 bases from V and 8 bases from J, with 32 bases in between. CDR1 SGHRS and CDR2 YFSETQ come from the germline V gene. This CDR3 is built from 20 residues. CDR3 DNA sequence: TGCGCCAGCAGCTTGGGTTGGTCGGCACGCAGGGCAATCCTCTATGGGGGCTACACCTTC. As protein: CASSLGWSARRAILYGGYTF.

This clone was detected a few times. In DNA, the CDR3 is TGTGCCAGCAGCCCCAGGGGGGCGGGTTCGAACACCGGGGAGCTGTTTTTT. Protein sequence: CASSPRGAGSNTGELFF. The chain joins TRBV7-8 to TRBJ2-2, with TRBD1 as a possible D gene (7 bases). Germline V lookup: CDR1 SGHVS, CDR2 FQNEAQ. The CDR3 runs to 17 residues. The V end lost 5 bases, the J end lost 0 bases, and 16 bases lay between the germline ends.

The CDR3 DNA follows: TGTGCCAGCAGCCCCCCGGGGGACACAGATACGCAGTATTTT. As protein: CASSPPGDTDTQYF. The rearrangement links TRBV7-6 to TRBJ2-3, with D maybe TRBD2 (6 bases). Germline CDR1 is SGHVS and CDR2 is FNYEAQ. Between the trimmed V and J ends, which lost 5 bases and 2 bases, there was a span of 11 bases. This CDR3 is 14 amino acids long.

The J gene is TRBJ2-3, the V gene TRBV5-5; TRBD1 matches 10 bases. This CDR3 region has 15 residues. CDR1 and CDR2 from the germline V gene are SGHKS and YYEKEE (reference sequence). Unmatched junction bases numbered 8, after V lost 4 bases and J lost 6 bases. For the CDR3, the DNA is TGTGCCAGCAGCGTGACCGGGACAGGGGTCGATACGCAGTATTTT. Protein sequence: CASSVTGTGVDTQYF.